The 30 T cell receptor beta chains below were found in one sample sequenced in a study of cytomegalovirus exposure and HLA in healthy donors. Vbeta (60) and Jbeta (13) primers were used in the PCR. Sequenced by immunoSEQ multiplex PCR; TCRdb stores in-frame clones only, minus some. The table has roughly 190,000 clones, about 80% seen once; the top ten hold approximately 1.1%. The sequencing input was PBMCs. These receptors were collected from a woman between 35 and 50 years old in good health and CMV-seronegative.

The chain links TRBV5-4 to TRBJ2-7, with D tentatively TRBD2 (5 bases). The CDR3 runs to 14 residues. The germline V gene encodes CDR1 SGHNT and CDR2 YYREEE (reference sequence). V lost 0 bases, J lost 2 bases, and 9 bases lay in between. The CDR3 region has the DNA TGTGCCAGCAGCTTGGGGGCGGGTACCTACGAGCAGTACTTC. Protein sequence: CASSLGAGTYEQYF.

The chain combines TRBV7-2 with TRBJ2-7; D uncertain. The DNA end is a closer match to TRBJ2-1, so the J assignment may be wrong. Germline CDR1 and CDR2: SGHTA and FQGNSA. The CDR3 loop spans 15 amino acids. As DNA, the CDR3 is TGTGCCAGCAGCTTAACCGGGTCCTCCTACAATGAGCAGTTCTTC. This translates into CASSLTGSSYNEQFF.

The J gene is TRBJ2-5, the V gene TRBV19, with 7 bases that match TRBD1. Trimming took 5 bases from V and 9 from J; bases not matched to a gene: 12. This CDR3 spans 14 amino acids. Germline CDR1 is LNHDA and CDR2 is SQIVND (reference sequence). The CDR3 sequence: CASSPSTGVGAQYF. CDR3 coding DNA: TGTGCCAGTAGTCCCTCCACAGGGGTGGGGGCCCAGTACTTC.

This chain connects TRBV29-1 to TRBJ2-5, with a possible D match to TRBD1 (5 bases). The CDR3 covers 12 residues. The V and J ends lost 5 bases and 4 bases respectively, with 11 bases between them. CDR1 SQVTM and CDR2 ANQGSEA come from the germline V gene. Here the CDR3 DNA reads TGCAGCGTTCAGGGTTTGGGAGAGACCCAGTACTTC. The encoded protein is CSVQGLGETQYF. The full variable domain, completed using reference TRBV29-1 and TRBJ2-5, is SAVISQKPSRDICQRGTSLTIQCQVDSQVTMMFWYRQQPGQSLTLIATANQGSEATYESGFVIDKFPISRPNLTFSTLTVSNMSPEDSSIYLCSVQGLGETQYFGPGTRLLVL.

This rearrangement joins TRBV7-9 to TRBJ2-3; the match to TRBD2 covers 12 bases. CDR3 length: 17 amino acids. The germline gives CDR1 SEHNR, CDR2 FQNEAQ (reference sequence). The V gene end was trimmed by 5 bases and the J gene end by 5 bases; junction bases not matched to a gene: 11. The CDR3 region has the DNA TGTGCCAGCAGCCCCTCGCTGGGACTAGCGGGTTTAGATACGCAGTATTTT. Translated, it gives CASSPSLGLAGLDTQYF.

The rearrangement uses TRBV27 and TRBJ2-2; 8 bases are shared with TRBD1. CDR3 size: 15 residues. With V trimmed by 3 bases and J by 6 bases, 6 bases remained unmatched. The V gene's germline CDR1 is MNHEY and CDR2 SMNVEV (reference sequence). This CDR3 is CASSLPGGAAGELFF. The CDR3 DNA reads TGTGCCAGCAGTTTGCCAGGGGGCGCCGCCGGGGAGCTGTTTTTT.

The V and J genes are TRBV18 and TRBJ1-1; a possible D gene is TRBD1 (6 bases). The CDR3 has 14 residues. Trimming removed 5 bases at V and 0 bases at J, with 10 bases between. Germline V gene data show CDR1 as KGHSH and CDR2 as LQKENI. DNA of the CDR3: TGTGCCAGCTCAGGACAGTCCTTGAACACTGAAGCTTTCTTT. Protein sequence: CASSGQSLNTEAFF.

The chain employs TRBV30 and TRBJ2-5; the match to TRBD2 covers 7 bases. V shed 1 base, J shed 0 bases, and the junction held 5 bases outside the gene matches. Germline loops: CDR1 GTSNPN, CDR2 SVGIG (reference sequence). The CDR3 sequence is 15 residues long. CDR3 DNA: TGTGCCTGGAGTGGGGCTAGCGGATACCAAGAGACCCAGTACTTC. Protein product: CAWSGASGYQETQYF.

The chain employs TRBV4-3 and TRBJ2-3; 9 bases fit TRBD1. V lost 4 bases, J lost 2 bases, and 4 bases stayed unmatched. Germline CDR1 and CDR2: LGHNA and YSLEER. CDR3 length: 15 residues. The CDR3 DNA is TGCGCCAGCAGCCCAACAGGGGGCGACACAGATACGCAGTATTTT. This gives the protein CASSPTGGDTDTQYF.

The rearrangement joins TRBV5-8 to TRBJ2-7; 10 bases are shared with TRBD2. This CDR3 is 17 amino acids long. The V and J ends lost 2 bases and 6 bases, in that order; junction bases with no gene match: 14. CDR1 is SGHTS, CDR2 YDEGEE, per germline. The CDR3 DNA reads as TGTGCCAGCAGCTTCTATAAGGTCGGGCTAGCGGGAGCCGAGCAGTACGTC. It is translated as CASSFYKVGLAGAEQYV.

The chain carries TRBV19 and TRBJ2-2; the D is unclear. Germline CDR1 and CDR2: LNHDA and SQIVND (reference sequence). V lost 3 bases and J lost 6, with 8 bases in between. The length of the CDR3 is 13 residues. CDR3 sequence: CASSILGPGELFF. CDR3 nucleotides: TGTGCCAGTAGTATCCTTGGCCCCGGGGAGCTGTTTTTT.

This clone was counted only a few times. This rearrangement joins TRBV5-1 to TRBJ2-5; a weak D match, TRBD2 (7 bases). CDR1 is SGHRS and CDR2 is YFSETQ in the germline V gene. Trimming stripped 0 bases from V and 0 bases from J, with 9 bases between. This CDR3 contains 15 residues. The CDR3 DNA reads as TGCGCCAGCAGCTTGGGAGGGGGGGACCAAGAGACCCAGTACTTC. It yields the protein CASSLGGGDQETQYF.

J is TRBJ1-3 and V is TRBV5-6, with TRBD1 matching 7 bases. V trimming: 0 bases; J trimming: 7 bases; junction bases outside the gene matches: 4. This CDR3 region has 14 residues. The V gene's germline CDR1 is SGHDT and CDR2 YYEEEE. The CDR3: CASSLVDRDNTIYF. In DNA, the CDR3 is TGTGCCAGCAGCTTGGTTGACAGGGACAACACCATATATTTT.

This sequence joins TRBV19 and TRBJ2-7, with a weak D call TRBD2 (6 bases). The V end lost 2 bases, the J end lost 1 base, and 15 bases lay between the germline ends. The CDR3 has 16 amino acids. Germline lookup yields CDR1 LNHDA and CDR2 SQIVND (reference sequence). CDR3 sequence reads: CASSIRGLASSYEQYF. In DNA form, the CDR3 reads TGTGCCAGTAGTATAAGGGGTCTAGCGTCTTCCTACGAGCAGTACTTC.

This sequence joins TRBV7-2 and TRBJ2-3, with 8 nucleotides matching TRBD2. Trimming took 1 base from V and 5 from J; bases not matched to a gene: 2. This CDR3 is built from 14 residues. The germline gives CDR1 SGHTA, CDR2 FQGNSA. This CDR3 is CASSLGLAIDTQYF. The DNA of the CDR3 is TGTGCCAGCAGCTTAGGACTAGCGATAGATACGCAGTATTTT.

The genes are TRBV18 and TRBJ2-7; tentative D call: TRBD1 (5 bases). CDR3 length: 13 residues. The V and J ends lost 2 bases and 3 bases respectively, with 8 bases between them. The germline gives CDR1 KGHSH, CDR2 LQKENI. The CDR3 region has the DNA TGTGCCAGCTCACCAGGGGCAGGCTACGAGCAGTACGTC. Its translation: CASSPGAGYEQYV.

V usage is TRBV5-6 and J usage is TRBJ2-1; TRBD2 agrees at 8 bases. The CDR3 consists of 15 residues. Germline loops: CDR1 SGHDT, CDR2 YYEEEE. V lost 6 bases to trimming and J lost 0 bases; unmatched junction nucleotides: 5. The CDR3 nucleotides read TGTGCCAGCACAATAGCGGGACTCTCCTACAATGAGCAGTTCTTC. It codes for CASTIAGLSYNEQFF.

This chain links TRBV4-1 with TRBJ2-6, with a tentative D call TRBD1 (6 bases). Germline V gene sequence: CDR1 MGHRA, CDR2 YSYEKL. This CDR3 contains 17 residues. V gave up 0 bases and J gave up 0 bases, with 9 bases separating them. CDR3 sequence (DNA): TGCGCCAGCAGCCAAGACTCAGGGGACTCTGGGGCCAACGTCCTGACTTTC. It specifies CASSQDSGDSGANVLTF.

This chain connects TRBV27 to TRBJ1-2; D gene ambiguous. Trimming pared 6 bases from V and 1 base from J, leaving 12 bases between. The germline V gene encodes CDR1 MNHEY and CDR2 SMNVEV (reference sequence). The CDR3 extends over 14 amino acids. CDR3 nucleotides: TGTGCCAGCAGATACCCCGGGGATAACTATGGCTACACCTTC. It yields the protein CASRYPGDNYGYTF.

The V and J genes are TRBV7-9 and TRBJ2-1, with TRBD1 identical over 9 bases. Germline CDR1 and CDR2: SEHNR and FQNEAQ (reference sequence). V shed 5 bases, J shed 0 bases, and the junction held 5 bases outside the gene matches. The CDR3 has 16 residues. In nucleotides, the CDR3 is TGTGCCAGCAGCGGGGCGGACAGGGGCTCCTACAATGAGCAGTTCTTC. This codes for CASSGADRGSYNEQFF.

On this clone: Its ends do not fully match the called genes, so a read error is possible. The rearrangement uses TRBV11-3 and TRBJ1-3; D ambiguous. Germline values: CDR1 SGHNT, CDR2 YENEEA. This CDR3 is built from 12 residues. The CDR3 DNA sequence: TGTGCCAGCACCGCGACTGGCAACACCATATATTTT. Translating it yields CASTATGNTIYF.

The gene calls are TRBV12-5 and TRBJ2-3; D is perhaps TRBD1 (7 bases). Trimming cost V 5 bases and J 4 bases, with 10 bases left between them. The CDR3 runs 13 residues. Per germline, CDR1 LGHNT and CDR2 FRNRAP. In nucleotides, the CDR3 is TGTGCTAGTGGTCAGGGGGGAGCAGATACGCAGTATTTT. This translates into CASGQGGADTQYF.

The genes are TRBV30 and TRBJ2-1; D gene ambiguous. The V gene lost 0 bases and the J gene lost 15 bases, with 15 bases spanning the gap. Per the germline V gene, CDR1 is GTSNPN and CDR2 is SVGIG (reference sequence). CDR3 length: 12 amino acids. The DNA of the CDR3 is TGTGCCTGGAGTGTTATTGCAGGCCTTGGGTTCTTC. As protein: CAWSVIAGLGFF.

In this sample, this clone turned up once. The rearrangement links TRBV4-3 to TRBJ1-2; the match to TRBD1 covers 12 bases. CDR3 length: 15 amino acids. CDR1 is LGHNA, CDR2 YSLEER, per germline. The junction had 8 bases not matched to a gene; V was cut back by 7 bases and J by 5 bases. CDR3: CASTEGTGGLYGYTF. CDR3 nucleotide sequence: TGCGCCAGCACCGAGGGGACAGGGGGCCTTTATGGCTACACCTTC.

The chain carries TRBV2 and TRBJ1-5; D is unclear. CDR1 and CDR2 (germline): SNHLY, FYNNEI. This CDR3 is 16 amino acids long. V lost 5 bases and J lost 4, with 18 bases in between. CDR3 amino acids: CASSSLAGIRNQPQHF. CDR3 bases: TGTGCCAGCAGTTCTCTGGCGGGCATAAGGAATCAGCCCCAGCATTTT.

The chain carries TRBV5-6 and TRBJ2-1, with D possibly TRBD2 on 6 matching bases. Per the germline V gene, CDR1 is SGHDT and CDR2 is YYEEEE. The CDR3 contains 15 residues. The V end lost 0 bases, the J end lost 5 bases, and 12 bases lay between the germline ends. CDR3 DNA sequence: TGTGCCAGCAGCTTGGGTCTAGCGAGCGACAATGAGCAGTTCTTC. It yields the protein CASSLGLASDNEQFF.

This clone has a handful of counts. The chain carries TRBV11-2 and TRBJ1-3; possibly TRBD1 for D (5 bases). V was trimmed by 1 base and J by 3 bases, leaving 16 bases between them. The CDR3 runs to 17 residues. CDR1 and CDR2 (germline): SGHAT, FQNNGV. The CDR3 here is CASSLVPGERFGNTIYF. For the CDR3, the DNA is TGTGCCAGCAGCTTAGTGCCGGGGGAAAGGTTTGGAAACACCATATATTTT.

The rearrangement joins TRBV6-5 to TRBJ2-2; 7 bases line up with TRBD1. Germline trimming cut 5 bases from V and 3 bases from J; bases unmatched to any gene: 6. In germline, CDR1 is MNHEY, CDR2 SVGAGI. This CDR3 has 15 residues. This chain's CDR3 is CASSRRGQYTGELFF. For the CDR3, the DNA is TGTGCCAGCAGTCGAAGGGGACAGTACACCGGGGAGCTGTTTTTT.

The chain couples TRBV29-1 to TRBJ2-7; unclear D gene. Germline CDR1 reads SQVTM; CDR2 reads ANQGSEA. V gave up 5 bases and J gave up 0 bases, with 14 bases separating them. The CDR3 length is 14 residues. CDR3 loop: CSVSTHLSSYEQYF. The CDR3 DNA is TGCAGCGTTTCGACACACCTGAGCTCCTACGAGCAGTACTTC.

The CDR3 DNA reads TGCGCCAGCAGCTTGGATGTCGGGATGAGTTACGAGCAGTACTTC. Translation: CASSLDVGMSYEQYF. This chain connects TRBV5-1 to TRBJ2-7; D possibly corresponds to TRBD2 (5 bases). The CDR3 is 15 amino acids. Germline CDR1 reads SGHRS; CDR2 reads YFSETQ. Deletions cut 0 bases from V and 4 bases from J, with 14 bases between.